These 10 T cell receptor beta chains share one sample of origin, sequenced in a study of cytomegalovirus exposure and HLA in healthy donors (dated by TCRdb to the late 2010s). The library was produced with the immunoSEQ multiplex PCR assay. For the multiplex PCR, a mixture combining 60 forward primers for TCR Vbeta segments and 13 reverse primers for TCR Jbeta segments was used. Sourced from immuneACCESS, this table was stored by TCRdb with only in-frame sequences that have V and J called. A share of the clones is absent; for the studies checked, an unresolved V gene accounts for under half, and the remainder has no known explanation. The sample contains 210,000 or so clones, over 80% of them found a single time. The ten largest clones take up roughly 0.71% of the sample. Sequenced input: PBMCs. The receptor set was obtained from a boy younger than 10 in good health and CMV-seronegative.

V gene TRBV9 combines with J gene TRBJ2-1; possibly TRBD2 for D (7 bases). CDR1 and CDR2 from the germline V gene are SGDLS and YYNGEE. CDR3 length: 14 residues. Trimming left V 0 bases short and J 10 bases short, with 14 bases between. CDR3 protein: CASSVGGGREEQFF. DNA of the CDR3: TGTGCCAGCAGCGTAGGGGGGGGCAGGGAGGAGCAGTTCTTC.

The chain links TRBV30 to TRBJ2-5; D perhaps matches TRBD2 (5 bases). This CDR3 contains 12 residues. CDR1 and CDR2 (germline): GTSNPN, SVGIG (reference sequence). The DNA for the CDR3 is TGTGCAACCTCCGCCGGGGTAGAGACCCAGTACTTC. Translating it yields CATSAGVETQYF.

This clone was detected a few times. The gene calls are TRBV19 and TRBJ2-2; a possible D gene is TRBD1 (6 bases). Germline CDR1 and CDR2: LNHDA and SQIVND (reference sequence). V gave up 2 bases and J gave up 7 bases, with 11 bases separating them. The CDR3 sequence is 14 residues long. Written as DNA, the CDR3 is TGTGCCAGTAGTATATCACAGGGTGGCGGGGAGCTGTTTTTT. Translation: CASSISQGGGELFF.

The chain couples TRBV20-1 to TRBJ2-1; D gene uncertain. The germline gives CDR1 DFQATT, CDR2 SNEGSKA (reference sequence). This CDR3 has 11 amino acids. Trimming cost V 0 bases and J 10 bases, with 7 bases left between them. In DNA form, the CDR3 reads TGCAGTGCTAGAGATTCCGGGGAGCAGTTCTTC. The encoded protein is CSARDSGEQFF.

This clone came up once. The V gene is TRBV7-2, the J gene TRBJ2-3; 7 bases agree with TRBD1. The trim removed 3 bases at V and 4 bases at J, leaving 7 bases unmatched. Looked up from germline, CDR1 is SGHTA and CDR2 is FQGNSA. The CDR3 runs to 15 residues. The CDR3 protein is CASSLAQGWSDTQYF. Written as DNA, the CDR3 is TGTGCCAGCAGCTTGGCACAGGGGTGGTCAGATACGCAGTATTTT.

The V and J genes are TRBV29-1 and TRBJ1-1, with D possibly being TRBD1 (5 bases). Germline V CDR1 and CDR2: SQVTM, ANQGSEA. The ends were cut back, 4 bases at V and 4 bases at J, with 13 bases in the middle. The CDR3 has 13 residues. The CDR3 region is CSVGGRATTEAFF. In nucleotides, the CDR3 is TGCAGCGTTGGGGGCAGGGCCACCACTGAAGCTTTCTTT.

A single count supports this clone. This chain links TRBV6-1 with TRBJ2-1; TRBD2 matches 9 bases. CDR3 size: 16 residues. Looked up from germline, CDR1 is MNHNS and CDR2 is SASEGT. V trimming: 4 bases; J trimming: 7 bases; junction bases outside the gene matches: 11. The CDR3 protein is CASSVTRLAGKNEQFF. The CDR3 nucleotides are TGTGCCAGCAGTGTAACCAGGCTAGCGGGGAAAAATGAGCAGTTCTTC.

The sample holds a few counts of this clone. The chain couples TRBV13 to TRBJ2-3, with D possibly matching TRBD1 (6 bases). The CDR3 has 14 amino acids. Looked up from germline, CDR1 is PRHDT and CDR2 is FYEKMQ (reference sequence). V lost 1 base and J lost 1, with 6 bases in between. The CDR3 region has the DNA TGTGCCAGCAGCTTAGCAGGGGGCACAGATACGCAGTATTTT. Its protein product is CASSLAGGTDTQYF. Complete variable domain (other parts from reference TRBV13 and TRBJ2-3): AAGVIQSPRHLIKEKRETATLKCYPIPRHDTVYWYQQGPGQDPQFLISFYEKMQSDKGSIPDRFSAQQFSDYHSELNMSSLELGDSALYFCASSLAGGTDTQYFGPGTRLTVL.

This chain links TRBV30 with TRBJ1-3; D is uncertain. The CDR3 is made up of 13 amino acids. Germline V CDR1 and CDR2: GTSNPN, SVGIG (reference sequence). V lost 1 base, J lost 0 bases, and 4 bases lay in between. CDR3 amino acids: CAWSAYSGNTIYF. The CDR3, as DNA: TGTGCCTGGAGTGCGTACTCTGGAAACACCATATATTTT.

The chain couples TRBV30 to TRBJ2-5, with 10 bases matching TRBD2. The end of the DNA aligns better with TRBJ2-7, so the J call may be wrong. Germline V gene data show CDR1 as GTSNPN and CDR2 as SVGIG (reference sequence). This CDR3 region has 17 residues. The CDR3 nucleotides read TGTGCCTGGAGTATTACGCGGACTAGCGGAGGGACGGTCGAGCAGTACTTC. This gives the protein CAWSITRTSGGTVEQYF.